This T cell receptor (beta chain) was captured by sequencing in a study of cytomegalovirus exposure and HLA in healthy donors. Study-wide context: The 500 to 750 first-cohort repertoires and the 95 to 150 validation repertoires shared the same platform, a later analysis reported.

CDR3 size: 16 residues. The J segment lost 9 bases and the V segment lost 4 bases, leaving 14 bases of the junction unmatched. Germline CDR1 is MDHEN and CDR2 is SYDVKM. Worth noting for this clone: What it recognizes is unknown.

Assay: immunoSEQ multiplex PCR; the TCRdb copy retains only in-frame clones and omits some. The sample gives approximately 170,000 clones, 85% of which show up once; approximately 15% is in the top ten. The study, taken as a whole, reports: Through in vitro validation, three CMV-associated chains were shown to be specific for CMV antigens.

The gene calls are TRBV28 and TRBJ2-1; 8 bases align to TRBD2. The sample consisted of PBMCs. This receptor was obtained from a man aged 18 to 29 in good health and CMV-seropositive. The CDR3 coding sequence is TGTGCCAGCAGTTCGGGAGCGGGACTAGGGGTTATTGAGCAGTTCTTC. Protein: CASSSGAGLGVIEQFF.